The present entry profiles one T cell receptor (beta chain) with its context. Its antigen remains unidentified. This CDR3 is built from 15 residues. The V gene's germline CDR1 is LNHDA and CDR2 SQIVND (reference sequence). V was clipped by 8 bases and J by 4 bases, with 20 bases between them. A 5'RACE template-switching step, the method used to make TCR cDNA, added a universal primer site and UMIs. TCRdb redid the calling of the 5' RACE reads with MiXCR, one entry per CDR3 protein. The sample includes about 74,000 distinct CDR3 sequences, roughly 6.9% of them seen just once. This entry is derived from a study of T cells after yellow fever vaccination. Study summary: Fractions of limited cellularity were prepared by means of SMART-Seq v4 Ultra Low Input.

Study findings and constraints: The study found a weaker secondary response that peaked faster, day 5 versus 15.

The origin of this receptor is a man between 18 and 35 years old who received the YFV17D yellow fever vaccine. This specimen was CD8+ T cells sorted from PBMCs, taken 4 to 5 days after the first yellow fever vaccination. This chain links TRBV19 with TRBJ1-2; D is perhaps TRBD1 (5 bases). DNA for the CDR3: TGTGCCAGTCGCTACCGAGGGGATCAGGCCTATGGCTACACCTTC. Amino acid sequence: CASRYRGDQAYGYTF.